The clone carrying this T cell receptor (beta chain) was seen a handful of times. Antigen unknown. This specimen comes from a study of T cell responses to AZD1222 COVID-19 vaccine. Overall study results and limits: Without day 14 samples, only post-peak T cell repertoires were studied. Two AZD1222 doses significantly raised spike-specific TCR breadth and depth over controls. Clonal diversity was possibly underestimated, and the donors were mostly white British, with more females.

The assay was immunoSEQ multiplex PCR, and TCRdb's table has in-frame clones only and misses some. The data contain 180,000 or so clones, around 94% of them singletons. CDR3 length: 13 amino acids. Germline CDR1 and CDR2: SEHNR and FQNEAQ (reference sequence). The trim removed 5 bases at V and 2 bases at J, leaving 1 base unmatched. The V call is TRBV7-9, the J call TRBJ2-7; 9 positions agree with TRBD2. The clonotype comes from an adult in good health. The specimen comprised peripheral blood, sampled on day 0 of AZD1222 vaccination. The CDR3 here is CASSASGAYEQYF. Here the CDR3 DNA reads TGTGCCAGCAGCGCTAGCGGGGCCTACGAGCAGTACTTC.